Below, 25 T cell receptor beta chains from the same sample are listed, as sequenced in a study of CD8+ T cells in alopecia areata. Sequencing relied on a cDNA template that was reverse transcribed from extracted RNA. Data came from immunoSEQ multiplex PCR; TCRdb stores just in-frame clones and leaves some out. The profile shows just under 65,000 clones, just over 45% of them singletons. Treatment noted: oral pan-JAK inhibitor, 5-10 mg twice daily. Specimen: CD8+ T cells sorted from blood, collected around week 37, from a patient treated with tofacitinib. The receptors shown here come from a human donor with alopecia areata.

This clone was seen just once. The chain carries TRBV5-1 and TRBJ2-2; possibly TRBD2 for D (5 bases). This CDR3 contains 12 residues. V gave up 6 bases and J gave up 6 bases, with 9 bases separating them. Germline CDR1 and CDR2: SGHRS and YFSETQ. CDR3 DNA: TGCGCCAGCAATGGGAGAGCCGGGGAGCTGTTTTTT. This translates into CASNGRAGELFF.

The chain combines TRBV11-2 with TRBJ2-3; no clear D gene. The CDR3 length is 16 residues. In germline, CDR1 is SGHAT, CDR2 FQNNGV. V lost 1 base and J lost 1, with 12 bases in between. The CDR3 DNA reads TGTGCCAGCAGCTTAGCTCCGGGCCCCCGCACAGATACGCAGTATTTT. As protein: CASSLAPGPRTDTQYF.

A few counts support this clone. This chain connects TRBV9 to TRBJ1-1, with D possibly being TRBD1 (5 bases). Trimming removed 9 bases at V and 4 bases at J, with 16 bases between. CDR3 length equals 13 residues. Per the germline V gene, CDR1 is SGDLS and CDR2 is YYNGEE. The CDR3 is CATAPGDATEAFF. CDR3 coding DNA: TGTGCCACCGCCCCCGGGGACGCCACTGAAGCTTTCTTT.

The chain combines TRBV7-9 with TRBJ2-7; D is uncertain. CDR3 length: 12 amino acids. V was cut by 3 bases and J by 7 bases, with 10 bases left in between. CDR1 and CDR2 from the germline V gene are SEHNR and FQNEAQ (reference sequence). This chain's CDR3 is CASSFSQREQYF. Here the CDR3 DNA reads TGTGCCAGCAGCTTCTCCCAACGGGAGCAGTACTTC.

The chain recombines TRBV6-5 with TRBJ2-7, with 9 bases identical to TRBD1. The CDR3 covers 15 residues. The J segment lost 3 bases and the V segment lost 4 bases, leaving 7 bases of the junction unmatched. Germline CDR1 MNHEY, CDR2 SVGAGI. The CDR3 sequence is CASSFAGTGNYEQYF. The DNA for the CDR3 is TGTGCCAGCAGTTTCGCCGGGACAGGGAACTACGAGCAGTACTTC.

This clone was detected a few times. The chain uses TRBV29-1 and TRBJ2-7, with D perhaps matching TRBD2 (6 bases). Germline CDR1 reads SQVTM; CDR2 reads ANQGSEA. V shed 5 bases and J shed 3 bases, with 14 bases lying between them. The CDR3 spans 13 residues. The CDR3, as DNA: TGCAGCGTTCAATCGGGACTCAGCTACGAGCAGTACTTC. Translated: CSVQSGLSYEQYF.

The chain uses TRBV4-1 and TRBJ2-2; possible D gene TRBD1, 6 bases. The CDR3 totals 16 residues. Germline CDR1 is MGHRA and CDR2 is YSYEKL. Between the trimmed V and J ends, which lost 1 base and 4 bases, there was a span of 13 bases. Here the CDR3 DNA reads TGCGCCAGCAGCCAAGTTGCGACAGGCGTCACCGGGGAGCTGTTTTTT. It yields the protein CASSQVATGVTGELFF.

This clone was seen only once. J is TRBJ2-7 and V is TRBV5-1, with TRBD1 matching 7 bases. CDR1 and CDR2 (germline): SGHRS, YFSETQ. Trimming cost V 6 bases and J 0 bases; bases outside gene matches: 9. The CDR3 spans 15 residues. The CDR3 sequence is CASMDRDRSSYEQYF. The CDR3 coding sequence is TGCGCCAGCATGGACCGGGACAGAAGCTCCTACGAGCAGTACTTC.

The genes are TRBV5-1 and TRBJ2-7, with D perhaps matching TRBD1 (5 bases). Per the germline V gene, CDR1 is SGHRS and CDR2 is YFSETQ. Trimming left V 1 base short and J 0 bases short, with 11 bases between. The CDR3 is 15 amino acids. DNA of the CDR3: TGCGCCAGCAGCTTGCAACCCGACAGCTCCTACGAGCAGTACTTC. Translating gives CASSLQPDSSYEQYF.

The CDR3 protein is CATSLEWTGSTDTQYF. In nucleotides, the CDR3 is TGTGCCACCAGCCTTGAATGGACAGGAAGCACAGATACGCAGTATTTT. The V and J genes are TRBV15 and TRBJ2-3; the match to TRBD1 covers 7 bases. Germline V CDR1 and CDR2: LNHNV, YYDKDF (reference sequence). The CDR3 covers 16 residues. V dropped 5 bases and J dropped 0; count of bases not matched to a gene: 8.

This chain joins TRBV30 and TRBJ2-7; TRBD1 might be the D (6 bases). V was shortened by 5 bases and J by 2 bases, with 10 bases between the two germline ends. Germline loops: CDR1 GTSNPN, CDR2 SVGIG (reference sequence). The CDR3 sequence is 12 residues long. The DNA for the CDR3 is TGTGCCTGGGGGACAAACACCTACGAGCAGTACTTC. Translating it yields CAWGTNTYEQYF.

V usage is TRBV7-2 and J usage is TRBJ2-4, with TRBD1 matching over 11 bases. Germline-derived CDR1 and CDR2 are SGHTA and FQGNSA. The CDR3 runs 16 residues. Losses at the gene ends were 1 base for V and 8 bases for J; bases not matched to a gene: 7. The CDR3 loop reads CASSLDRGQGVHIQYF. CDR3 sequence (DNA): TGTGCCAGCAGCTTAGACAGGGGACAGGGGGTGCACATTCAGTACTTC.

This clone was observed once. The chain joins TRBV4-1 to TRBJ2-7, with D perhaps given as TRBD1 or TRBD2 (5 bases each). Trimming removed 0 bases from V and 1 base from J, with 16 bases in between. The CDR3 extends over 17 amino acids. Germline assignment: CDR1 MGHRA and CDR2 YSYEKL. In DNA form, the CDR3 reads TGCGCCAGCAGCCAAGATACCGGGGCAGTCGGATCCTACGAGCAGTACTTC. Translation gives CASSQDTGAVGSYEQYF.

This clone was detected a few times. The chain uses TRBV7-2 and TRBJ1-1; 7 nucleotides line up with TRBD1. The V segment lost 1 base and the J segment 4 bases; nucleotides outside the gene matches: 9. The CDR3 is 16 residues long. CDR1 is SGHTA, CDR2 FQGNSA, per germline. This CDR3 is CASSLGGGPLRTEAFF. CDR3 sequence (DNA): TGTGCCAGCAGCTTAGGAGGGGGCCCCCTACGCACTGAAGCTTTCTTT.

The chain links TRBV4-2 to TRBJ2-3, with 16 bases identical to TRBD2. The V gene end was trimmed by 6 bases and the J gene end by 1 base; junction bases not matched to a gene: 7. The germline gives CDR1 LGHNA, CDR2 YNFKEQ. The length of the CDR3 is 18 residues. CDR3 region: CASRQGLAGGPGTDTQYF. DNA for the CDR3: TGTGCCAGCAGGCAGGGACTAGCGGGAGGGCCGGGCACAGATACGCAGTATTTT.

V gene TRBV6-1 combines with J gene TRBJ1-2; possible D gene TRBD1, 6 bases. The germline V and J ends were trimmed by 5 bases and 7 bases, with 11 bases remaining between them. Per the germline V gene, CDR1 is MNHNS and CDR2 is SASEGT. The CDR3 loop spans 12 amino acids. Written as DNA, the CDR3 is TGTGCCAGCAGTCTGGACAGCCGTGGCTACACCTTC. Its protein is CASSLDSRGYTF.

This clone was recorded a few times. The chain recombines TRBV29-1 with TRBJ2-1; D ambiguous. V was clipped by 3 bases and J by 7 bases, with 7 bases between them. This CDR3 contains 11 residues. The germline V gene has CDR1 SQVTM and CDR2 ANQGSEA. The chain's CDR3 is CSVDQRNEQFF. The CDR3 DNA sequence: TGCAGCGTTGACCAAAGGAATGAGCAGTTCTTC.

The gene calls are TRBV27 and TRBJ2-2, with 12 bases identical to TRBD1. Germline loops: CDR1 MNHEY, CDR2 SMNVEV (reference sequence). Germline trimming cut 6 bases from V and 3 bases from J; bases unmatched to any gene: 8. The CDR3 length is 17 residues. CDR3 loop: CASRAWDRGHDTGELFF. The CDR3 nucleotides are TGTGCCAGCAGAGCCTGGGACAGGGGGCACGACACCGGGGAGCTGTTTTTT.

CDR3 region: CASSHAETGVEQYF. The CDR3 nucleotides read TGTGCCAGCAGTCACGCGGAGACAGGGGTAGAGCAGTACTTC. This chain links TRBV6-6 with TRBJ2-7; 8 bases are a match to TRBD1. Germline V CDR1 and CDR2: MNHNY, SVGAGI (reference sequence). The V gene end was trimmed by 5 bases and the J gene end by 7 bases; junction bases not matched to a gene: 10. The length of the CDR3 is 14 residues.

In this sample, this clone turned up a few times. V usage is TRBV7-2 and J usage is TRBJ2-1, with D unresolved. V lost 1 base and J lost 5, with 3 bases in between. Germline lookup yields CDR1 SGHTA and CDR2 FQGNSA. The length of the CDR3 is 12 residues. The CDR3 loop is CASSLVHNEQFF. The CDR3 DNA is TGTGCCAGCAGCTTAGTCCACAATGAGCAGTTCTTC.

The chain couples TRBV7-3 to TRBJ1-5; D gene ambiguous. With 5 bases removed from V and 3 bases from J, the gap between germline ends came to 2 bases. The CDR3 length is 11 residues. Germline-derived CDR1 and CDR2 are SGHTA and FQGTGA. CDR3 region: CASSLNQPQHF. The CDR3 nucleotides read TGTGCCAGCAGCCTCAATCAGCCCCAGCATTTT.

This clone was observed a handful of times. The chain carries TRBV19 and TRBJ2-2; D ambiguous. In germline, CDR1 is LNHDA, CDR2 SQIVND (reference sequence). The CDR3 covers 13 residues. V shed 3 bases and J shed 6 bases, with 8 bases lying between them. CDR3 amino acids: CASSITRPGELFF. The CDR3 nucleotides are TGTGCCAGTAGTATTACACGGCCCGGGGAGCTGTTTTTT.

The CDR3 loop is CASSYSVASQETQYF. In nucleotides, the CDR3 is TGTGCCAGCAGTTACTCGGTAGCCTCACAAGAGACCCAGTACTTC. This rearrangement joins TRBV6-5 to TRBJ2-5, with D uncertain. Germline CDR1 MNHEY, CDR2 SVGAGI. There are 15 residues in the CDR3. Trimming removed 0 bases at V and 2 bases at J, with 10 bases between.

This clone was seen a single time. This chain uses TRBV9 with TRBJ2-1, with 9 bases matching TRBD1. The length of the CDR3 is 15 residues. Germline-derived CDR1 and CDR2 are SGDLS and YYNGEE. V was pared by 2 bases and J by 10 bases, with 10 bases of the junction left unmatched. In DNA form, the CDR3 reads TGTGCCAGCAGCGTGGGGACAGGGTCGTTTGGAGAGCAGTTCTTC. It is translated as CASSVGTGSFGEQFF.

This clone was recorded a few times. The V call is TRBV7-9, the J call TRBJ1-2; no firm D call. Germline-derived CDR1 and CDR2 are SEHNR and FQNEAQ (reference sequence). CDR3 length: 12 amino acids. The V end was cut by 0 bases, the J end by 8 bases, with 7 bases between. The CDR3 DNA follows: TGTGCCAGCAGCTTAGCGCAACCGGGCTACACCTTC. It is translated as CASSLAQPGYTF.